This TCR beta chain was captured by sequencing in a study of healthy donors' naive CD4 and CD8 T cells. TCR libraries were built from around 0.45 ug of total RNA by linear amplification. A single record per CDR3 protein comes from TCRdb applying MiXCR to the reads. The sample contains 180,000 or so distinct CDR3 sequences, 65% to 75% of which appear only once. Sorting defined naive CD4+ as CD4+CD8-CD45RO-CD45RA+ and naive CD8+ as CD8+CD4-CD45RA+CD27bright. Germline assignment: CDR1 SQVTM and CDR2 ANQGSEA. The CDR3 is 13 residues long. Trimming took off 5 bases at V and 8 bases at J, with 18 bases between the two ends.

The specimen sequenced was naive CD4+ and CD8+ T cells sorted from blood, pooled from several donors. This clonotype was sampled from a pool of human donors in good health; the sample pools cells from several healthy donors. J is TRBJ1-2 and V is TRBV29-1; unclear D gene. For the CDR3, the DNA is TGCAGCGTTCTTGACCGACTTATAGGGGGCTACACCTTC. Its protein product is CSVLDRLIGGYTF.